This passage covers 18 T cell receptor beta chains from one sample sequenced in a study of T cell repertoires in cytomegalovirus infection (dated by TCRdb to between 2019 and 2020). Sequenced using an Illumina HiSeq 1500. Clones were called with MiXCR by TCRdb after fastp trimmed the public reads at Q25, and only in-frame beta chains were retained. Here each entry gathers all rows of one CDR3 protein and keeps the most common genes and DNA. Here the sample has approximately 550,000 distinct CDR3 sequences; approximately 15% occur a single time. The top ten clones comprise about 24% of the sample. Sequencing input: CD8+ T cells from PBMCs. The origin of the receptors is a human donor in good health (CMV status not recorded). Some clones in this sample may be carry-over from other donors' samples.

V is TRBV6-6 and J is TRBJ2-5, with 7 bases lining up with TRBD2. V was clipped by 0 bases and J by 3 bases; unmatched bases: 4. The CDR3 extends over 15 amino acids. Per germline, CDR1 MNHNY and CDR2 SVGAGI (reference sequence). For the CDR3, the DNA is TGTGCCAGCAGTTACTCCCCCCTAGCGGAAGAGACCCAGTACTTC. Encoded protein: CASSYSPLAEETQYF.

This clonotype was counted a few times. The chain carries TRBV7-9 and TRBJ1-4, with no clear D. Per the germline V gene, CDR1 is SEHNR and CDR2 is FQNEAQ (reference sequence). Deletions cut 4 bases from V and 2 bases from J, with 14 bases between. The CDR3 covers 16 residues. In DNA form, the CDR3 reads TGTGCCAGCAGCTCCCTTGCTTCGCCCACTAATGAAAAACTGTTTTTT. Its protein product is CASSSLASPTNEKLFF.

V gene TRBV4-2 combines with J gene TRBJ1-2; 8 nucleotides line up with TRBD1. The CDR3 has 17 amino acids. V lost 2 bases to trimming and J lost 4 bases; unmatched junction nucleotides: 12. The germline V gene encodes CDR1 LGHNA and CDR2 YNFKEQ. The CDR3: CASSQFGQGGFFYGYTF. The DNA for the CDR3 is TGTGCCAGCAGCCAATTTGGACAGGGTGGGTTTTTCTATGGCTACACCTTC.

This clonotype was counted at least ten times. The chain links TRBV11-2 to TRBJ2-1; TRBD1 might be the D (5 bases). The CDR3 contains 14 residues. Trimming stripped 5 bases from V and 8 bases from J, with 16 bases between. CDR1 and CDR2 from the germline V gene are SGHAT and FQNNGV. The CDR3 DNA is TGTGCCAGCAGCCCCGAGCGCGGCAGGGATGAGCAGTTCTTC. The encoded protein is CASSPERGRDEQFF.

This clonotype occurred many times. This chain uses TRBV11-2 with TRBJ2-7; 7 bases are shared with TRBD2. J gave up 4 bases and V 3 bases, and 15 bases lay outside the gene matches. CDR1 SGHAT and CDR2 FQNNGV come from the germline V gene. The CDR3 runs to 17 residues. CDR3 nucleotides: TGTGCCAGCAGCTTTATCAGGCGCGGGAGACCCGGGTACGAGCAGTACTTC. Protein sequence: CASSFIRRGRPGYEQYF.

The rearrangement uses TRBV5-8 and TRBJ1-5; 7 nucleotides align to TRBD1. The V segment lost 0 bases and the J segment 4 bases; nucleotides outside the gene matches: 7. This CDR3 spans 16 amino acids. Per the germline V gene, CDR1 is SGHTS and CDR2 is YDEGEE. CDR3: CASSLVQGMRNQPQHF. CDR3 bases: TGTGCCAGCAGCTTGGTACAGGGGATGAGAAATCAGCCCCAGCATTTT. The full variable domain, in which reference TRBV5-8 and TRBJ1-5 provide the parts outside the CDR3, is EAGVTQSPTHLIKTRGQQATLRCSPISGHTSVYWYQQALGLGLQFLLWYDEGEERNRGNFPPRFSGRQFPNYSSELNVNALELEDSALYLCASSLVQGMRNQPQHFGDGTRLSIL.

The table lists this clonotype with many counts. CDR3 sequence: CASSPQYAGNTEAFF. The CDR3 DNA reads as TGCGCCAGCAGCCCCCAATACGCAGGGAACACTGAAGCTTTCTTT. The chain combines TRBV4-1 with TRBJ1-1; D is uncertain. The V gene's germline CDR1 is MGHRA and CDR2 YSYEKL. This CDR3 has 15 residues. With 4 bases removed from V and 1 base from J, the gap between germline ends came to 13 bases.

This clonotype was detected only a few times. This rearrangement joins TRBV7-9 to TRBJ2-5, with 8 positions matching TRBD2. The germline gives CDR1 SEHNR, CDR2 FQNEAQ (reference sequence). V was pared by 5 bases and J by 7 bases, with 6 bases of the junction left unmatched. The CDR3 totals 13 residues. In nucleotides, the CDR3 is TGTGCCAGCAGCGGGGGGACTAGGGGGACCCAGTACTTC. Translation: CASSGGTRGTQYF.

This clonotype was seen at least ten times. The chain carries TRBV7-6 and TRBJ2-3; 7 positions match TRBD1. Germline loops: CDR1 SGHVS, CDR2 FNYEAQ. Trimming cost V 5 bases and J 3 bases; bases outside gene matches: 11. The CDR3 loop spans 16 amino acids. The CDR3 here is CASSVLRDRVTDTQYF. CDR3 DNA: TGTGCCAGCAGCGTACTACGGGACAGAGTAACAGATACGCAGTATTTT.

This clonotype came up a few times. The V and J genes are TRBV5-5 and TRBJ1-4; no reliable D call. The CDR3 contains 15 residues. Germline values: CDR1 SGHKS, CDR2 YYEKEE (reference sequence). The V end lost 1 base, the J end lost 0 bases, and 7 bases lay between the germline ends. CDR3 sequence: CASSLIGSTNEKLFF. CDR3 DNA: TGTGCCAGCAGCTTGATCGGCTCAACTAATGAAAAACTGTTTTTT.

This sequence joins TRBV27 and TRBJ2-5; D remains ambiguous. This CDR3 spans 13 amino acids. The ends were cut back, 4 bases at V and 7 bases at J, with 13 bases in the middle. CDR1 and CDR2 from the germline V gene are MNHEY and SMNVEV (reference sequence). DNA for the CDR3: TGTGCCAGCAGTTCCGGGCAATCAGGGACCCAGTACTTC. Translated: CASSSGQSGTQYF.

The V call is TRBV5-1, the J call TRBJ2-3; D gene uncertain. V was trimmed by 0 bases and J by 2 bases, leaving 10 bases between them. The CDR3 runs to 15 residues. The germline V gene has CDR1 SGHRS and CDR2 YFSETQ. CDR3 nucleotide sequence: TGCGCCAGCAGCTTGGAGGGCCAGTACACAGATACGCAGTATTTT. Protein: CASSLEGQYTDTQYF.

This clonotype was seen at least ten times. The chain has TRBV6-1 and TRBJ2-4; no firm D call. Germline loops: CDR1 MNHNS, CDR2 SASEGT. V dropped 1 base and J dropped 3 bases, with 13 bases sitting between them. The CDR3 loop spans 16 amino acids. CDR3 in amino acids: CASSEGGRSYKNIQYF. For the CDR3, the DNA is TGTGCCAGCAGTGAAGGGGGTCGCTCCTACAAAAACATTCAGTACTTC.

CDR3 region: CASSLDRVGETQYF. The CDR3 coding sequence is TGTGCCAGCAGTTTGGACAGGGTGGGAGAGACCCAGTACTTC. The V and J genes are TRBV12-3 or TRBV12-4 and TRBJ2-5, with 8 nucleotides matching TRBD1. The CDR3 is 14 residues long. V gave up 3 bases and J gave up 4 bases; unmatched junction bases: 4.

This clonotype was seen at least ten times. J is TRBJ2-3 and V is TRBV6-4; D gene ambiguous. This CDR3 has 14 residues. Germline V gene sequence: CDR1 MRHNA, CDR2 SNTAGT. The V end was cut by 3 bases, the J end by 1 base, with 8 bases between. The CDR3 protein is CASSDRGGTDTQYF. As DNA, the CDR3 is TGTGCCAGCAGTGATCGCGGCGGCACAGATACGCAGTATTTT.

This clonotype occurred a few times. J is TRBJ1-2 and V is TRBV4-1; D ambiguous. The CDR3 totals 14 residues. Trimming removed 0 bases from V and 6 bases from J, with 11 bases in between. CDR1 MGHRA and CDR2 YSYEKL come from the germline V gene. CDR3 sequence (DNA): TGCGCCAGCAGCCAAGAAGCAGGTCGGGATGGCTACACCTTC. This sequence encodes CASSQEAGRDGYTF.

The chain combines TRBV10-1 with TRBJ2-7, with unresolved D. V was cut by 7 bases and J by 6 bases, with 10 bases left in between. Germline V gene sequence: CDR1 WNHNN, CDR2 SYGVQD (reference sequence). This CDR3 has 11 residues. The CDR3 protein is CASTSVFEQYF. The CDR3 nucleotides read TGCGCCAGCACTTCTGTTTTCGAGCAGTACTTC.

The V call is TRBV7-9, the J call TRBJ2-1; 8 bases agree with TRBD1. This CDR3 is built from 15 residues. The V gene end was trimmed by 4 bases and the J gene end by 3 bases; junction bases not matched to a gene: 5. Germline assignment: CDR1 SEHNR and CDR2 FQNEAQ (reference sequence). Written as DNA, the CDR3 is TGTGCCAGCAGCTCGGACAGGGACTTCTACAATGAGCAGTTCTTC. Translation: CASSSDRDFYNEQFF.